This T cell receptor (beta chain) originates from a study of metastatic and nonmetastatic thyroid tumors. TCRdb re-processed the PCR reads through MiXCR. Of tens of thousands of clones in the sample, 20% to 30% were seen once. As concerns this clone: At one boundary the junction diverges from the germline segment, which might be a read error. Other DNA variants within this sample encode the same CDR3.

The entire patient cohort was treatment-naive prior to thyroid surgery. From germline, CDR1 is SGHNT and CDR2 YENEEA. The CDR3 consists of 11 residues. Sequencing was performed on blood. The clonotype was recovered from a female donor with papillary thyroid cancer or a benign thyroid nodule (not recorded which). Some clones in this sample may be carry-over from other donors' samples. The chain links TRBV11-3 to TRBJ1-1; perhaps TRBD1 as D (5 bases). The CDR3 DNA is TGTGCCAGTAGCTCTGACAGAAAAGCTTTCTTT. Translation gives CASSSDRKAFF.